Listed below are T cell receptor beta chains from one sample, sequenced in a study of graft-versus-host responses after intestinal transplantation. Method: immunoSEQ multiplex PCR; TCRdb's copy keeps in-frame clones and lacks some. The sample consists of about 120,000 clones, over 85% of them appearing once. These TCRs' antigens remain unknown. The sequenced sample was unstimulated CD4+ T cells sorted from spleen or lymph node cells, obtained before intestinal transplant. These receptors all come from a human donor who received an intestinal transplant. CDR3s leave out the opening cysteine and the closing phenylalanine or tryptophan.

cdr3_length v_call cdr3_aa
8 TRBV20-1 SAGAGGYT
14 TRBV5-1 ASSLTGQGPPGGYT
13 TRBV9 ASSPGGGLWETQY
13 TRBV28 ASSLLSGSGDTQY
12 TRBV5-4 ASSADSPSYEQY
8 TRBV11-2 ASWGWEQF
11 TRBV4-2 ASSQVVSAEQY
13 TRBV2 ASSRTESSYNEQF
17 TRBV11-1 ASSLMPLSLASSYNEQF
15 TRBV9 ASSAGTPNLAKNIQY
15 TRBV27 ASSHHQGLAGAGELF
11 TRBV7-2 ASSERGGGEQY
13 TRBV27 ASSLRDRGIYGYT
11 TRBV6-5 ASSADRAYEQY
11 TRBV6-5 ASSYSGADTQY
11 TRBV7-2 ASSLRRSDEQY
12 TRBV12-2 ASRVIQNRGPQH
12 TRBV10-3 AISGWREDNEQF
9 TRBV7-9 ASSPSGELF
14 TRBV7-2 ASSLAAGTTAYEQY
11 TRBV18 ASSPPSGRELF
12 TRBV5-1 ASSLGLYQETQY
14 TRBV15 ATSRDGGLAGGELF
14 TRBV5-1 ASRLGGLAAGETQY
12 TRBV7-9 ASSLRASGNTIY
11 TRBV29-1 SVDGTAYVGYT
14 TRBV6-5 ASSYTSRGSTGELF
11 TRBV6-1 ASRGSGSETQY
15 TRBV19 ASTPPFGGGMNTEAF
13 TRBV7-9 ASSLGTSGGNEQF
12 TRBV28 ASSLAGFNQPQH
12 TRBV5-1 ASSLGQGNSEQF
11 TRBV11-2 ASSPGGGPEQY
13 TRBV30 AWSISYYSYNEQF
14 TRBV14 ASSPLGSSGANVLT
13 TRBV2 ASTFPGVPNQPQH
16 TRBV11-2 ASSLALVTEGRRETQY
13 TRBV6-1 ASSASDGVRYGYT
9 TRBV20-1 ILRTGETQY
15 TRBV7-6 ASSRGTSGRTIETQY
11 TRBV6-5 ASSYNTEGGYT
11 TRBV19 ASSIQLDGEQF
11 TRBV9 ASSVNLDYGYT
12 TRBV2 ASSTGSAATEAF
13 TRBV5-1 ASSLGVIGLSGYT
14 TRBV27 ASSLTGVRRHQPQH
12 TRBV27 ASSSSGTADTQY
12 TRBV5-1 ASSSHAGRGEQF
13 TRBV28 ASTSAGGLFYEQY
16 TRBV4-1 ASSLAGLAGGYLYEQY
13 TRBV5-1 ASSLAGTGTDEQY
13 TRBV2 ASSGAGLGNQPQH
12 TRBV7-3 ASSSPGPGDTQY
9 TRBV6-5 ASSFGEKLF
14 TRBV28 ASSTSRTGDDQPQH
13 TRBV5-1 ASSLRRGGEDTQY
11 TRBV7-9 ASSPASNTEAF
18 TRBV28 ASSLSRWPGRDSGANVLT
12 TRBV5-1 ASSLTVGQETQY
11 TRBV5-3 ARIGQNTGELF